These 11 T cell receptor beta chains were all obtained from the same sample, sequenced in a study of spatial heterogeneity in lung cancer (dated by TCRdb to the late 2010s). Beyond this particular receptor, the publication reports: The tumor nonsynonymous mutation count correlated with the number of expanded alpha and beta TCRs within the tumor.

Library preparation used 5' RACE. Sequencing relied on a NextSeq 500. Clones were called with MiXCR by TCRdb after fastp trimmed the public reads at Q25, and only in-frame beta chains were retained. Each record represents a unique CDR3 protein, reported with the most common genes and DNA among its rows. A total of around 10,000 distinct CDR3 sequences appear in this sample, about 5.9% of them only once. The ten largest clones represent under 35% of the sample. This sample's time point label indicates: sample taken at primary tumor resection. These receptors' targets are unknown. The material sequenced was lung tumor tissue, taken at surgery. The source of these receptors is a male donor with early-stage non-small cell lung cancer.

This clonotype was observed a few times. The rearrangement uses TRBV9 and TRBJ1-4, with D perhaps TRBD1 (6 bases). The CDR3 is 15 residues long. V lost 3 bases and J lost 7, with 16 bases in between. In germline, CDR1 is SGDLS, CDR2 YYNGEE. CDR3 sequence: CASSDAKQGIEKLFF. DNA for the CDR3: TGTGCCAGCAGCGACGCCAAACAGGGAATTGAAAAACTGTTTTTT.

V usage is TRBV12-3 or TRBV12-4 and J usage is TRBJ2-5, with TRBD1 identical over 8 bases. Losses at the gene ends were 4 bases for V and 0 bases for J; bases not matched to a gene: 4. The CDR3 has 15 amino acids. CDR3 bases: TGTGCCAGCAGTTCCCGGACAGGGTACCAAGAGACCCAGTACTTC. This encodes CASSSRTGYQETQYF.

This clonotype came up many times. The chain links TRBV6-2 or TRBV6-3 to TRBJ2-1, with D possibly called TRBD1 or TRBD2 (5 bases each). Germline V gene sequence: CDR1 MNHEY, CDR2 SVGEGT. The germline V and J ends were trimmed by 10 bases and 4 bases, with 20 bases remaining between them. The CDR3 runs to 15 residues. CDR3 nucleotide sequence: TGTGCCACAGGGCCTGGGAGCGGTCGATACAATGAGCAGTTCTTC. It is translated as CATGPGSGRYNEQFF.

Ten or more counts support this clonotype. The V gene is TRBV20-1, the J gene TRBJ2-7; the D gene is possibly TRBD1 (6 bases). This CDR3 comprises 16 residues. Germline V lookup: CDR1 DFQATT, CDR2 SNEGSKA (reference sequence). V lost 1 base and J lost 0, with 16 bases in between. CDR3 amino acids: CSARAVDRTNSYEQYF. In DNA form, the CDR3 reads TGCAGTGCTAGAGCCGTAGACAGGACGAACTCCTACGAGCAGTACTTC.

This clonotype has more than one count but fewer than ten. The rearrangement joins TRBV19 to TRBJ2-6; perhaps D is TRBD1 or TRBD2 (5 bases each). V shed 5 bases and J shed 0 bases, with 20 bases lying between them. This CDR3 comprises 19 residues. CDR1 is LNHDA, CDR2 SQIVND, per germline (reference sequence). The CDR3 sequence is CASSLPGREGPSGANVLTF. CDR3 coding DNA: TGTGCCAGTAGTCTCCCGGGGAGAGAGGGGCCCTCTGGGGCCAACGTCCTGACTTTC.

In its sample, this clonotype was seen many times. The V gene is TRBV20-1, the J gene TRBJ2-1; 13 bases match TRBD2. The V gene end was trimmed by 6 bases and the J gene end by 5 bases; junction bases not matched to a gene: 7. The CDR3 runs 15 residues. CDR1 and CDR2 from the germline V gene are DFQATT and SNEGSKA (reference sequence). The chain's CDR3 is CSARTSGGRHNEQFF. The CDR3 DNA is TGCAGTGCGAGGACTAGCGGGGGCCGACACAATGAGCAGTTCTTC.

Many counts were recorded for this clonotype. V is TRBV28 and J is TRBJ1-5; tentative D call: TRBD1 (6 bases). This CDR3 region has 16 residues. Looked up from germline, CDR1 is MDHEN and CDR2 is SYDVKM. Trimming removed 6 bases at V and 2 bases at J, with 17 bases between. CDR3 protein: CASSGVGGAGNQPQHF. CDR3 nucleotides: TGTGCCAGCAGCGGGGTGGGGGGGGCAGGCAATCAGCCCCAGCATTTT. Supplemented by reference TRBV28 and TRBJ1-5, the full variable domain reads DVKVTQSSRYLVKRTGEKVFLECVQDMDHENMFWYRQDPGLGLRLIYFSYDVKMKEKGDIPEGYSVSREKKERFSLILESASTNQTSMYLCASSGVGGAGNQPQHFGDGTRLSIL.

This clonotype is classed as medium-sized. The rearrangement joins TRBV6-5 to TRBJ2-3; TRBD2 matches 10 bases. Trimming took 10 bases from V and 0 from J; bases not matched to a gene: 4. The CDR3 runs to 14 residues. Germline V CDR1 and CDR2: MNHEY, SVGAGI. This CDR3 reads CATGLADSTDTQYF. CDR3 in DNA: TGTGCCACTGGACTAGCGGATAGCACAGATACGCAGTATTTT.

This clonotype was seen a handful of times. The gene calls are TRBV29-1 and TRBJ1-1; 10 bases match TRBD1. Per the germline V gene, CDR1 is SQVTM and CDR2 is ANQGSEA. V shed 6 bases, J shed 5 bases, and the junction held 12 bases outside the gene matches. The CDR3 extends over 15 amino acids. The DNA for the CDR3 is TGCAGCGTCGAGGATCGCGACAGGGGGCGGACTGAAGCTTTCTTT. Protein: CSVEDRDRGRTEAFF.

At least ten counts were recorded for this clonotype. This sequence joins TRBV11-3 and TRBJ2-1; tentatively, D is TRBD2 (6 bases). CDR1 SGHNT and CDR2 YENEEA come from the germline V gene. The length of the CDR3 is 16 residues. V was shortened by 5 bases and J by 4 bases, with 18 bases between the two germline ends. The CDR3 reads CASSQRPGLQYNEQFF. The CDR3 DNA reads as TGTGCCAGCAGCCAGAGACCGGGACTCCAATACAATGAGCAGTTCTTC.

This clonotype was picked up many times. This chain uses TRBV10-3 with TRBJ2-2; no firm D call. Germline CDR1 and CDR2: ENHRY and SYGVKD. The CDR3 spans 13 residues. Trimming shortened V by 6 bases and J by 3 bases, and 8 bases separated the two germline ends. The CDR3 bases are TGTGCCATCAGGAGGAGCGACACCGGGGAGCTGTTTTTT. Protein: CAIRRSDTGELFF.